The 23 T cell receptor beta chains reported below all come from one sample, sequenced in a study of T cell responses to AZD1222 COVID-19 vaccine. Here immunoSEQ multiplex PCR was the method, and the copy in TCRdb shows in-frame clones only, minus some. This sample yields around 200,000 clones, of which around 88% are seen a single time; about 8% belongs to the top ten. The sample here was peripheral blood, taken on day 0 of AZD1222 vaccination. These receptors all come from an adult in good health.

The chain is built from TRBV12-5 and TRBJ1-2; D remains unclear. Germline V gives CDR1 LGHNT, CDR2 FRNRAP. Trimming removed 0 bases from V and 4 bases from J, with 9 bases in between. The CDR3 spans 14 residues. The CDR3 DNA sequence: TGTGCTAGTGGTTTGGTACCGCAGACCTATGGCTACACCTTC. It yields the protein CASGLVPQTYGYTF.

The chain is built from TRBV19 and TRBJ1-2; TRBD1 might be the D (5 bases). The germline gives CDR1 LNHDA, CDR2 SQIVND (reference sequence). This CDR3 spans 17 amino acids. The germline V and J ends were trimmed by 3 bases and 0 bases, with 17 bases remaining between them. The CDR3 protein is CASSIGQGVPTNYGYTF. CDR3 nucleotides: TGTGCCAGTAGTATTGGGCAGGGCGTCCCTACTAACTATGGCTACACCTTC.

The CDR3 DNA follows: TGTGCCAGCAGCCAAGTCCAGGGCCCGCTTGGGACCATATATTTT. Encoded protein: CASSQVQGPLGTIYF. The chain links TRBV14 to TRBJ1-3; maybe TRBD1 (5 bases). V gave up 1 base and J gave up 10 bases, with 17 bases separating them. Per germline, CDR1 SGHDN and CDR2 FVKESK. CDR3 length equals 15 residues.

V is TRBV3-1 (or the pseudogene TRBV3-2) and J is TRBJ1-2; 11 bases map to TRBD1. CDR1 is LGHDT, CDR2 YNNKEL, per germline (reference sequence). The CDR3 is 13 residues long. V lost 6 bases to trimming and J lost 7 bases; unmatched junction nucleotides: 4. CDR3 sequence reads: CASRQGQGVGYTF. In DNA form, the CDR3 reads TGTGCCAGCAGGCAGGGACAGGGGGTTGGCTACACCTTC.

The chain is built from TRBV18 and TRBJ1-4; 7 bases are a match to TRBD1. Germline CDR1 is KGHSH and CDR2 is LQKENI. The V segment lost 3 bases and the J segment 8 bases; nucleotides outside the gene matches: 6. CDR3 length: 14 residues. The CDR3 region has the DNA TGTGCCAGCTCACCCCTCGGGACAGAAGAAAAACTGTTTTTT. Its protein product is CASSPLGTEEKLFF.

This chain uses TRBV9 with TRBJ1-1; D unresolved. The CDR3 extends over 13 amino acids. V lost 3 bases and J lost 2, with 8 bases in between. Germline CDR1 reads SGDLS; CDR2 reads YYNGEE. In nucleotides, the CDR3 is TGTGCCAGCAGCGCCATTCCTAACACTGAAGCTTTCTTT. It yields the protein CASSAIPNTEAFF.

The gene calls are TRBV19 and TRBJ2-7; 7 bases align to TRBD2. The ends lost 7 bases at V and 7 bases at J; junction bases unmatched: 13. CDR3 length: 14 amino acids. The germline V gene has CDR1 LNHDA and CDR2 SQIVND (reference sequence). The CDR3 loop is CASTSAGNSGEQYF. CDR3 DNA sequence: TGTGCCAGTACTTCAGCGGGAAATAGCGGTGAGCAGTACTTC.

The rearrangement joins TRBV4-3 to TRBJ2-2, with TRBD2 matching 11 bases. Per germline, CDR1 LGHNA and CDR2 YSLEER. Germline trimming cut 0 bases from V and 3 bases from J; bases unmatched to any gene: 3. The CDR3 is made up of 17 amino acids. The CDR3 DNA reads TGCGCCAGCAGCCAAGACCGACTAGCGGGGTACACCGGGGAGCTGTTTTTT. Residues: CASSQDRLAGYTGELFF.

The chain couples TRBV7-8 to TRBJ2-7, with 9 positions matching TRBD1. The CDR3 has 15 amino acids. Germline values: CDR1 SGHVS, CDR2 FQNEAQ. After removal of 5 bases from V and 4 bases from J, the junction contained 9 bases not matched to a gene. In nucleotides, the CDR3 is TGTGCCAGCAGCGCACAGGGGGCGCCTGGTTACGAGCAGTACTTC. It specifies CASSAQGAPGYEQYF.

This clone has only a few counts. The chain joins TRBV9 to TRBJ1-1, with D perhaps TRBD1 (5 bases). The CDR3 sequence is 12 residues long. The germline V gene encodes CDR1 SGDLS and CDR2 YYNGEE. V was shortened by 0 bases and J by 11 bases, with 11 bases between the two germline ends. CDR3 nucleotides: TGTGCCAGCAGCGTAGGTGGGGGTGTCGCTTTCTTT. It is translated as CASSVGGGVAFF.

CDR3: CASSSRQVVYEQYF. DNA for the CDR3: TGTGCCAGCAGCTCCCGACAGGTTGTCTACGAGCAGTACTTC. The chain recombines TRBV13 with TRBJ2-7, with D tentatively TRBD1 (6 bases). The CDR3 contains 14 residues. Per germline, CDR1 PRHDT and CDR2 FYEKMQ (reference sequence). Trimming stripped 4 bases from V and 3 bases from J, with 13 bases between.

The chain employs TRBV7-9 and TRBJ1-4; TRBD1 matches at 10 bases. Germline assignment: CDR1 SEHNR and CDR2 FQNEAQ (reference sequence). V dropped 11 bases and J dropped 10; count of bases not matched to a gene: 13. The CDR3 spans 14 residues. Here the CDR3 reads CASTLTGGRGKLFF. The CDR3 nucleotides read TGTGCCTCCACACTGACAGGGGGCCGCGGAAAACTGTTTTTT.

The chain combines TRBV7-9 with TRBJ2-7; no reliable D call. CDR1 is SEHNR and CDR2 is FQNEAQ in the germline V gene (reference sequence). V was trimmed by 2 bases and J by 1 base, leaving 6 bases between them. The CDR3 is 13 residues long. The CDR3: CASSLPASYEQYF. The CDR3 bases are TGTGCCAGCAGCTTACCGGCGTCCTACGAGCAGTACTTC.

This clone was seen a single time. This chain uses TRBV6-5 with TRBJ1-1, with unresolved D. Trimming removed 5 bases from V and 4 bases from J, with 11 bases in between. The CDR3 contains 13 residues. The germline gives CDR1 MNHEY, CDR2 SVGAGI. The CDR3 bases are TGTGCCAGCAGTCGAATCGGGAGCACTGAAGCTTTCTTT. Amino acid sequence: CASSRIGSTEAFF.

V gene TRBV6-2 or TRBV6-3 combines with J gene TRBJ1-5; the match to TRBD1 covers 7 bases. The CDR3 spans 13 residues. Germline values: CDR1 MNHEY, CDR2 SVGEGT. Losses at the gene ends were 5 bases for V and 5 bases for J; bases not matched to a gene: 3. The DNA of the CDR3 is TGTGCCAGCAGTCAACAGGGGTATCAGCCCCAGCATTTT. Its translation is CASSQQGYQPQHF.

The chain joins TRBV30 to TRBJ1-5; D gene ambiguous. The germline V gene encodes CDR1 GTSNPN and CDR2 SVGIG (reference sequence). This CDR3 is built from 15 residues. Trimming left V 2 bases short and J 0 bases short, with 11 bases between. In DNA, the CDR3 is TGTGCCTGGAGTCCAAACAAATTTAGCAATCAGCCCCAGCATTTT. It yields the protein CAWSPNKFSNQPQHF. Using reference TRBV30 and TRBJ1-5 for the parts outside the CDR3, the full variable domain is SQTIHQWPATLVQPVGSPLSLECTVEGTSNPNLYWYRQAAGRGLQLLFYSVGIGQISSEVPQNLSASRPQDRQFILSSKKLLLSDSGFYLCAWSPNKFSNQPQHFGDGTRLSIL.

Ten or more counts support this clone. The rearrangement uses TRBV4-2 and TRBJ1-1; D unclear. This CDR3 spans 14 amino acids. CDR1 is LGHNA and CDR2 is YNFKEQ in the germline V gene. Trimming shortened V by 2 bases and J by 5 bases, and 12 bases separated the two germline ends. CDR3 DNA sequence: TGTGCCAGCAGCCAACCCACCACGGGGACTGAAGCTTTCTTT. Its protein product is CASSQPTTGTEAFF.

V is TRBV10-3 and J is TRBJ1-1; possible D gene TRBD1, 5 bases. Trimming left V 4 bases short and J 1 base short, with 10 bases between. The germline V gene encodes CDR1 ENHRY and CDR2 SYGVKD. The CDR3 has 14 residues. CDR3 nucleotides: TGTGCCATCAGTGGAGGACACAAGAACACTGAAGCTTTCTTT. Amino acids: CAISGGHKNTEAFF.

The V call is TRBV11-3, the J call TRBJ2-2; D is perhaps TRBD1 (5 bases). The CDR3 spans 17 residues. V was shortened by 1 base and J by 0 bases, with 12 bases between the two germline ends. Germline V gene lookup returns CDR1 SGHNT and CDR2 YENEEA. The CDR3 sequence: CASSLGGWGSNTGELFF. The CDR3 DNA follows: TGTGCCAGCAGCTTAGGGGGCTGGGGATCGAACACCGGGGAGCTGTTTTTT.

The V and J genes are TRBV5-1 and TRBJ2-7; D possibly matches TRBD1 or TRBD2 (5 bases each). In germline, CDR1 is SGHRS, CDR2 YFSETQ. There are 15 residues in the CDR3. Trimming left V 0 bases short and J 2 bases short, with 12 bases between. In nucleotides, the CDR3 is TGCGCCAGCAGCTTGGTGGGGGTATCGACCTACGAGCAGTACTTC. This encodes CASSLVGVSTYEQYF.

Points on this clone: Other DNA sequences in the same sample also yield this CDR3. The chain carries TRBV6-5 and TRBJ1-1; possible D gene TRBD1, 5 bases. Looked up from germline, CDR1 is MNHEY and CDR2 is SVGAGI. V was shortened by 8 bases and J by 5 bases, with 9 bases between the two germline ends. This CDR3 is 11 amino acids long. The CDR3 spells CASRRGTEAFF. In DNA form, the CDR3 reads TGTGCCAGCCGTCGGGGGACTGAAGCTTTCTTT.

The chain couples TRBV4-2 to TRBJ2-5; TRBD1 is a possible D gene (6 bases). Germline-derived CDR1 and CDR2 are LGHNA and YNFKEQ. The V end was cut by 1 base, the J end by 2 bases, with 11 bases between. This CDR3 spans 15 amino acids. The CDR3 DNA reads TGTGCCAGCAGCCAAGGGGACGACAGGCAAGAGACCCAGTACTTC. It encodes CASSQGDDRQETQYF.

This chain joins TRBV4-2 and TRBJ2-1, with 9 bases aligning to TRBD1. The germline V gene encodes CDR1 LGHNA and CDR2 YNFKEQ. The CDR3 is made up of 17 amino acids. V lost 0 bases to trimming and J lost 8 bases; unmatched junction nucleotides: 11. CDR3 sequence: CASSQDPDRGAWDEQFF. The DNA of the CDR3 is TGTGCCAGCAGCCAAGATCCCGACAGGGGGGCTTGGGATGAGCAGTTCTTC.